This T cell receptor (beta chain) was recovered during a study of T-cell memory formation after mild COVID-19 (dated by TCRdb to about 2021). Study-wide context: TCR sequence clusters from the two donors were found to be largely donor specific. In two donors, T-cell clones that expanded and contracted after mild COVID-19 were followed by sequencing TCRalpha and TCRbeta repertoires longitudinally. Two young, previously healthy adult volunteers, one female and one male, were included in the cohort.

From cysteine to phenylalanine, the CDR3 is 15 amino acids long. The only DNA kept is the CDR3, 45 bases in frame from the first base. Deletion took 4 bases off V and 5 bases off J, with a span of 15 bases between the germline ends. CDR1 and CDR2 were assigned from the germline V gene as MRHNA and SNTAGT. Ficoll-Paque density gradient centrifugation was used to isolate PBMCs. General conclusions and limits of the study: The study included only a couple of mild cases, and larger cohorts that include severe cases with pre-infection samples were judged to be necessary. The detection of some responding clones in pre-infection memory suggests that pre-existing cross-reactive memory T cells joined the SARS-CoV-2 response. From day 15 to 85, contracting clones showed balanced CD4/CD8 phenotypes, whereas a second wave of clones that expanded from day 15 to 37 leaned towards CD4+. Contracting CD4+ clones were found mainly in CM and EM memory subsets, while CD8+ clones were enriched in EMRA. The second-wave clones that peaked on day 37 were not confirmed to be SARS-CoV-2 specific.

This clonotype was detected only a few times. It lacks a known antigen. The input lacks base qualities; no much larger clone sits a single base away. Sequencing relied on an Illumina NovaSeq 6000. TCRalpha and TCRbeta cDNA libraries were constructed by 5'RACE with constant-segment primers, with sample barcodes and unique molecular identifiers being introduced. RNA was extracted from every sample with Trizol reagent. Library amplification was performed in two PCR steps, and a second sample barcode and Illumina TruSeq adapters were introduced in the second step. Sequencing of libraries was performed on an Illumina NovaSeq with 2 x 150 bp paired-end reads. The authors' analysis ran thus. Demultiplexing of reads and collapsing into UMI-guided consensus sequences were performed with migec v1.2.7. Using mixcr v2.1.11, the UMI consensuses were aligned to TRA and TRB V and J templates and assembled into clonotypes. A clonotype was counted as expanded or contracted only when both edgeR and NoisET called the clonotype significant, with the noise models trained on biological replicates. For edgeR calls, the thresholds were a false discovery rate-adjusted p below 0.01 and a log2 fold-change of 1. As an exploratory analysis of dynamics, PCA with hierarchical clustering was applied to max-normalized trajectories of the 1000 most abundant clonotypes. Each responding clone was given a CD4 or CD8 phenotype based on the CD4+ and CD8+ repertoires, which had been sequenced separately. TCRdb reanalyzed the raw reads on its own, using fastp at Q25 for trimming and MiXCR for clone calling, and kept in-frame beta chains. Rows with a matching CDR3 protein are joined into one entry that keeps the most common DNA and genes. TCRdb assigned the V and J calls; the authors' analysis was not used. In this sample the table shows approximately 350,000 distinct CDR3 sequences, around an eighth of which occur a single time. Of the sample, around 21% falls within the top ten clones.

The chain joins TRBV6-4 to TRBJ2-1; the D gene is perhaps TRBD1 or TRBD2, each of them matching over 5 bases. The sequence came from a man between 18 and 29 years old who had mild COVID-19 (a few samples of this study predate the infection). The sample titles of this study are shuffled in the database, so cell type and time point are left out; the donor was told from shared clones. The sequenced material came from PBMCs or a T cell subset sorted from them (not recorded which). The DNA reads as follows: TGTGCCAGCAGTGCGCACGGGACCCTTAACAATGAGCAGTTCTTC. This sequence encodes CASSAHGTLNNEQFF.